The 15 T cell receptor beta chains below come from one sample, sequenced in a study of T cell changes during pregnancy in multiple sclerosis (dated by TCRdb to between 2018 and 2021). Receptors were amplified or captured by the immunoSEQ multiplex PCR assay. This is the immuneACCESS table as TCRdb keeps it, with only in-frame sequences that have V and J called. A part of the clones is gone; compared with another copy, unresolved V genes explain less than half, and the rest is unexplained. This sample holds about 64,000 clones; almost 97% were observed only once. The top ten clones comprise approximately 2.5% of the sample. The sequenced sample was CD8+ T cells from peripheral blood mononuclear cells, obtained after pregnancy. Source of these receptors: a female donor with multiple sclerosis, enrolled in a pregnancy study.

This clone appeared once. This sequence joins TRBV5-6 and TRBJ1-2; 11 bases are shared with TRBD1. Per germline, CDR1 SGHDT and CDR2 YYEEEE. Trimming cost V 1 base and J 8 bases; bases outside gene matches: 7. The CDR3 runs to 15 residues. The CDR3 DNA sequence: TGTGCCAGCAGCTTGCCGGGACAGGGGGAGGGAGGCTACACCTTC. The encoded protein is CASSLPGQGEGGYTF.

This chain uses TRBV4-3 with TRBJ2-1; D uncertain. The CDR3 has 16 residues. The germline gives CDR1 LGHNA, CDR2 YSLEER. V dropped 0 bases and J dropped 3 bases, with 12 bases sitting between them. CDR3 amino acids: CASSQEMETDYNEQFF. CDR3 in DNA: TGCGCCAGCAGCCAAGAAATGGAGACCGACTACAATGAGCAGTTCTTC.

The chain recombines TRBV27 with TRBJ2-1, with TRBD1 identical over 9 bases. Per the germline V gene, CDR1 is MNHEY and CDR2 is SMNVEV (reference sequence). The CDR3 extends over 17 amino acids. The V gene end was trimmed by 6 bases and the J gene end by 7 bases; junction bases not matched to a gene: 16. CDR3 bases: TGTGCCAGCAGAACCCAAGCCACGGGACAGGGAGTGAATGAGCAGTTCTTC. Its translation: CASRTQATGQGVNEQFF.

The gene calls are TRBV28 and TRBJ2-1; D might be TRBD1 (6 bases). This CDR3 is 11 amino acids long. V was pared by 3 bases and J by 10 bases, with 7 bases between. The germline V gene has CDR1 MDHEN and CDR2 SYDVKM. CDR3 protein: CASSLGTEQFF. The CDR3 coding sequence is TGTGCCAGCAGTTTGGGGACAGAGCAGTTCTTC. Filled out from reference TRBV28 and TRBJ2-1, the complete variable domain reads DVKVTQSSRYLVKRTGEKVFLECVQDMDHENMFWYRQDPGLGLRLIYFSYDVKMKEKGDIPEGYSVSREKKERFSLILESASTNQTSMYLCASSLGTEQFFGPGTRLTVL.

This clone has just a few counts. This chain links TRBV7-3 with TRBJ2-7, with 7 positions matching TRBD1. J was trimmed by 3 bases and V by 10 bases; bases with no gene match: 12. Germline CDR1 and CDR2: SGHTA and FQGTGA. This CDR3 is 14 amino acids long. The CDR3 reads CATGWVGTDYEQYF. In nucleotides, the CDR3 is TGTGCCACGGGGTGGGTCGGGACAGACTACGAGCAGTACTTC.

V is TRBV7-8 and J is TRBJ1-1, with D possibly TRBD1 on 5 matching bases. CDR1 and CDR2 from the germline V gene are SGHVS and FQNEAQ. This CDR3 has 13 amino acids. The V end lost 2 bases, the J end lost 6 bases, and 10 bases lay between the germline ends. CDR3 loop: CASSLQGSPEAFF. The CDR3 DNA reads TGTGCCAGCAGCTTACAGGGAAGCCCTGAAGCTTTCTTT.

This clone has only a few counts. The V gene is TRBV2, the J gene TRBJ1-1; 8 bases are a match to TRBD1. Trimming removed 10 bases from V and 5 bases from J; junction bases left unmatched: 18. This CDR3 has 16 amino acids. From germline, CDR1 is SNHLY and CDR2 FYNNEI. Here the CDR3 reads CATLGVKDRVGTEAFF. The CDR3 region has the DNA TGTGCCACCCTCGGGGTGAAGGACAGGGTCGGAACTGAAGCTTTCTTT.

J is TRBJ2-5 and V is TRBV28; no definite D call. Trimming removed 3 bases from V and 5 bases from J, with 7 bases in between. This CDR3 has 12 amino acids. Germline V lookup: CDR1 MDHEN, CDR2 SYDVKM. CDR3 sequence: CASSFSAETQYF. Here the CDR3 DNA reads TGTGCCAGCAGTTTTAGTGCGGAGACCCAGTACTTC. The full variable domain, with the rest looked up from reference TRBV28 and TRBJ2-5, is DVKVTQSSRYLVKRTGEKVFLECVQDMDHENMFWYRQDPGLGLRLIYFSYDVKMKEKGDIPEGYSVSREKKERFSLILESASTNQTSMYLCASSFSAETQYFGPGTRLLVL.

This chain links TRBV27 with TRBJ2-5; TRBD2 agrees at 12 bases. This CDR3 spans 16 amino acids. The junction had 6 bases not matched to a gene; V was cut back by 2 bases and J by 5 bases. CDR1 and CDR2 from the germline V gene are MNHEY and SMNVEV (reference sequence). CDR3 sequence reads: CASSLETSGSLETQYF. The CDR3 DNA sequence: TGTGCCAGCAGTTTAGAGACTAGCGGGAGCCTGGAGACCCAGTACTTC.

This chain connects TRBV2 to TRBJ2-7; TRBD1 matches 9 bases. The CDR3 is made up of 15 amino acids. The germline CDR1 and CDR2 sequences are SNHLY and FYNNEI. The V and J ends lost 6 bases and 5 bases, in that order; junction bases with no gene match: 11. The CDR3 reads CASRTPVTGGHEQYF. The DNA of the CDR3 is TGTGCCAGCAGGACACCGGTTACAGGGGGCCACGAGCAGTACTTC.

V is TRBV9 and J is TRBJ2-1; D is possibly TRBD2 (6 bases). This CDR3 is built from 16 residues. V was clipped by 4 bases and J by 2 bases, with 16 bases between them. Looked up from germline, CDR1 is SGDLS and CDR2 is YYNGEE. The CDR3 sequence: CASSPSGDPTYNEQFF. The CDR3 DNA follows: TGTGCCAGCAGCCCCTCGGGAGACCCAACCTACAATGAGCAGTTCTTC.

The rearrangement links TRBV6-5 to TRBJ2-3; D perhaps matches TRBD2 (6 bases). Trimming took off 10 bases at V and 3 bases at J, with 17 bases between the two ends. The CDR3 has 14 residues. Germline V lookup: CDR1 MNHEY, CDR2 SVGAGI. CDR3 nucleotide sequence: TGTGCCACTAGACGGGGGAGTGGGACAGATACGCAGTATTTT. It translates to CATRRGSGTDTQYF.

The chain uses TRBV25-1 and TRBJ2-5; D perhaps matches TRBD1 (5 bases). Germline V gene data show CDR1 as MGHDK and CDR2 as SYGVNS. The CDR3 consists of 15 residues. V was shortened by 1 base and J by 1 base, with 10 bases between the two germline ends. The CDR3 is CASSEFGRAQETQYF. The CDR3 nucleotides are TGTGCCAGCAGTGAATTCGGCAGGGCCCAAGAGACCCAGTACTTC.

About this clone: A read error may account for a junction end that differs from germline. The CDR3 DNA sequence: TGTGCTAGCAGCCCTAGTGTCACCTTAGTAGGAGAGACCCAGTACTTC. Translation gives CASSPSVTLVGETQYF. The J gene is TRBJ2-5, the V gene TRBV7-7; D not certain. The length of the CDR3 is 16 residues. Per germline, CDR1 SSHAT and CDR2 FNYEAQ (reference sequence).

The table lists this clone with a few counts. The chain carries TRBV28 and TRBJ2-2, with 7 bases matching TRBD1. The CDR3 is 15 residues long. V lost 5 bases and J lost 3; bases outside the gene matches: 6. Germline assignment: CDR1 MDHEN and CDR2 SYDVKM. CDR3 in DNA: TGTGCCAGCAGTCGGGACAGTCACTACACCGGGGAGCTGTTTTTT. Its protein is CASSRDSHYTGELFF.